One sample yielded the 14 T cell receptor beta chains listed below, sequenced in a study of cytomegalovirus exposure and HLA in healthy donors. Primers: 60 Vbeta forward and 13 Jbeta reverse. Profiling relied on immunoSEQ multiplex PCR, and the TCRdb table lists in-frame clones only, not all of them. The sample lists approximately 160,000 clones; roughly 75% were seen once. Sequences were obtained from PBMCs. Receptors were obtained from a male donor in good health and CMV-seronegative.

The chain has TRBV5-1 and TRBJ2-5; TRBD1 matches at 9 bases. This CDR3 contains 14 residues. Unmatched junction bases numbered 4, after V lost 3 bases and J lost 4 bases. The germline CDR1 and CDR2 sequences are SGHRS and YFSETQ. The chain's CDR3 is CASSWGTGPETQYF. CDR3 in DNA: TGCGCCAGCAGCTGGGGGACAGGGCCAGAGACCCAGTACTTC. Full variable domain (rest looked up from reference TRBV5-1 and TRBJ2-5): KAGVTQTPRYLIKTRGQQVTLSCSPISGHRSVSWYQQTPGQGLQFLFEYFSETQRNKGNFPGRFSGRQFSNSRSEMNVSTLELGDSALYLCASSWGTGPETQYFGPGTRLLVL.

This clone was seen a few times. This rearrangement joins TRBV2 to TRBJ1-1, with D tentatively TRBD1 (6 bases). V shed 3 bases and J shed 5 bases, with 19 bases lying between them. The CDR3 is made up of 16 amino acids. Germline assignment: CDR1 SNHLY and CDR2 FYNNEI. CDR3 protein: CASSDTGTSVGTEAFF. CDR3 coding DNA: TGTGCCAGCAGTGATACAGGGACCTCTGTGGGAACTGAAGCTTTCTTT.

The rearrangement links TRBV5-8 to TRBJ2-5; 10 positions agree with TRBD1. Looked up from germline, CDR1 is SGHTS and CDR2 is YDEGEE. The CDR3 runs 14 residues. Trimming took 6 bases from V and 5 from J; bases not matched to a gene: 7. CDR3 sequence: CASILGQGGETQYF. The CDR3 DNA reads as TGTGCCAGCATCCTCGGACAGGGGGGCGAGACCCAGTACTTC.

The chain employs TRBV5-6 and TRBJ2-5; 8 bases are shared with TRBD1. This CDR3 has 17 residues. V shed 0 bases, J shed 3 bases, and the junction held 10 bases outside the gene matches. The germline V gene has CDR1 SGHDT and CDR2 YYEEEE. The CDR3 DNA reads as TGTGCCAGCAGCTTGGCGCGTCTGACAGGGGAAGAAGAGACCCAGTACTTC. Its protein product is CASSLARLTGEEETQYF.

The CDR3: CASSIQHDYSNQPQHF. In DNA, the CDR3 is TGTGCCAGTAGTATACAACACGATTATAGCAATCAGCCCCAGCATTTT. V gene TRBV19 combines with J gene TRBJ1-5; no clear D. V lost 2 bases and J lost 0, with 11 bases in between. Germline lookup yields CDR1 LNHDA and CDR2 SQIVND (reference sequence). The CDR3 is 16 residues long.

The genes are TRBV4-1 and TRBJ1-5, with D possibly matching TRBD1 (6 bases). CDR1 and CDR2 from the germline V gene are MGHRA and YSYEKL. This CDR3 is built from 15 residues. Trimming took 1 base from V and 2 from J, leaving 9 bases between them. The CDR3 DNA sequence: TGCGCCAGCAGCCAAGGAGGGGGTGGCAATCAGCCCCAGCATTTT. It yields the protein CASSQGGGGNQPQHF.

As DNA, the CDR3 is TGTGCCAGCAGCCCCACAGGGGGCGGAAACTATGGCTACACCTTC. Amino acid sequence: CASSPTGGGNYGYTF. The V call is TRBV6-4, the J call TRBJ1-2, with TRBD1 matching 9 bases. V trimming: 6 bases; J trimming: 2 bases; junction bases outside the gene matches: 7. CDR1 is MRHNA, CDR2 SNTAGT, per germline. The CDR3 is 15 residues long.

The chain recombines TRBV10-1 with TRBJ2-4, with 12 bases matching TRBD2. Trimming took 6 bases from V and 0 from J; bases not matched to a gene: 3. The CDR3 is 16 residues long. Germline V lookup: CDR1 WNHNN, CDR2 SYGVQD (reference sequence). The CDR3 nucleotides are TGCGCCAGCAGCCTAGCGGGAGGGTTAGCCAAAAACATTCAGTACTTC. This translates into CASSLAGGLAKNIQYF.

V and J are TRBV5-1 and TRBJ2-3; 9 bases line up with TRBD2. With V trimmed by 3 bases and J by 0 bases, 8 bases remained unmatched. The CDR3 has 17 amino acids. Germline V CDR1 and CDR2: SGHRS, YFSETQ. For the CDR3, the DNA is TGCGCCAGCAGCTCGGGAAGCGGGGGGCTCAGCACAGATACGCAGTATTTT. It encodes CASSSGSGGLSTDTQYF.

The V and J genes are TRBV13 and TRBJ2-6; D may be TRBD1 (5 bases). Germline V lookup: CDR1 PRHDT, CDR2 FYEKMQ (reference sequence). The V end lost 3 bases, the J end lost 1 base, and 22 bases lay between the germline ends. The CDR3 spans 20 residues. CDR3 region: CASSFRAKGVGISGANVLTF. Here the CDR3 DNA reads TGTGCCAGCAGCTTTAGGGCAAAAGGGGTAGGGATTTCTGGGGCCAACGTCCTGACTTTC.

Concerning this clone itself: The germline gene is not matched at one end of the junction; a read error may be the cause. V is TRBV7-9 and J is TRBJ2-1; 9 bases match TRBD2. Germline assignment: CDR1 SEHNR and CDR2 FQNEAQ (reference sequence). This CDR3 contains 15 residues. CDR3 region: CSSSSFAGGGPEQFF. The CDR3, as DNA: TGTTCCAGCAGCTCCTTTGCGGGAGGGGGCCCTGAGCAGTTCTTC.

This clone was detected only a few times. The chain links TRBV7-3 to TRBJ2-1; D gene unclear. Germline V gives CDR1 SGHTA, CDR2 FQGTGA. V lost 3 bases to trimming and J lost 6 bases, with 15 bases between them. CDR3 length: 15 amino acids. The CDR3 sequence: CASSLNSLNSNEQFF. The CDR3, as DNA: TGTGCCAGCAGCTTGAACAGTCTTAACTCCAATGAGCAGTTCTTC.

This chain uses TRBV5-1 with TRBJ2-3, with D tentatively TRBD1 (6 bases). The V gene lost 3 bases and the J gene lost 4 bases, with 15 bases spanning the gap. There are 15 residues in the CDR3. The germline gives CDR1 SGHRS, CDR2 YFSETQ. DNA for the CDR3: TGCGCCAGCAGCTGGACTGGACAGTCGCCAGATACGCAGTATTTT. Translating it yields CASSWTGQSPDTQYF.

This chain uses TRBV7-3 with TRBJ2-2; weak D call: TRBD2 (5 bases). The CDR3 is 14 residues long. Trimming shortened V by 0 bases and J by 6 bases, and 8 bases separated the two germline ends. CDR1 is SGHTA, CDR2 FQGTGA, per germline. The DNA for the CDR3 is TGTGCCAGCAGCTTAACGTCCGGGGCCGGGGAGCTGTTTTTT. Protein sequence: CASSLTSGAGELFF.